These 25 T cell receptor beta chains originate from one sample sequenced in a study of human T cells and chemical hapten exposure. Noted time point: patch test 3, about 24 weeks after DPC sensitization. Treatment given: therapeutic diphenylcyclopropenone sensitization with weekly scalp DPC. TCRdb reanalysed the RACE reads using MiXCR and keeps one entry per CDR3 protein. The sample has 85,000 to 100,000 distinct CDR3 sequences, around a quarter seen once. Here the sequenced sample was whole blood, taken in connection with sensitization to the hapten diphenylcyclopropenone (DPC). These receptors all stem from a man aged 35-49 years with alopecia areata. Some clones in this sample may be carry-over from other donors' samples.

This rearrangement joins TRBV6-5 to TRBJ1-1; perhaps TRBD1 as D (5 bases). Trimming pared 2 bases from V and 4 bases from J, leaving 8 bases between. This CDR3 spans 13 amino acids. CDR1 is MNHEY, CDR2 SVGAGI, per germline. The CDR3 bases are TGTGCCAGCAGTTACAGGGGTACCACTGAAGCTTTCTTT. It yields the protein CASSYRGTTEAFF.

This chain joins TRBV7-2 and TRBJ2-3; TRBD2 matches 8 bases. V shed 6 bases and J 4 bases; nucleotides not matched to a gene: 3. This CDR3 is built from 13 residues. Per germline, CDR1 SGHTA and CDR2 FQGNSA. The CDR3 sequence: CASRPTSADTQYF. The CDR3 nucleotides are TGTGCCAGCAGGCCGACTAGCGCAGATACGCAGTATTTT.

In its sample, this clonotype was seen a few times. This CDR3 reads CASSLSGTETYEQYF. CDR3 sequence (DNA): TGTGCCAGCAGCTTGTCCGGGACAGAGACCTACGAGCAGTACTTC. The V call is TRBV7-2, the J call TRBJ2-7; 7 bases are a match to TRBD1. Germline CDR1 is SGHTA and CDR2 is FQGNSA. This CDR3 contains 15 residues. V gave up 3 bases and J gave up 2 bases; unmatched junction bases: 7.

The chain has TRBV5-6 and TRBJ1-4, with D tentatively TRBD1 (6 bases). Germline CDR1 and CDR2: SGHDT and YYEEEE. This CDR3 comprises 15 residues. With 4 bases removed from V and 6 bases from J, the gap between germline ends came to 16 bases. CDR3 in DNA: TGTGCCAGCAGCGGGTACAGGGTAACGGATGAAAAACTGTTTTTT. It yields the protein CASSGYRVTDEKLFF.

The V gene is TRBV20-1, the J gene TRBJ2-5, with 10 bases aligning to TRBD2. V trimming: 6 bases; J trimming: 5 bases; junction bases outside the gene matches: 12. CDR3 length equals 15 residues. The germline V gene has CDR1 DFQATT and CDR2 SNEGSKA (reference sequence). The CDR3 reads CSARPSGRAKETQYF. The DNA of the CDR3 is TGCAGTGCCAGACCCAGCGGGAGGGCCAAGGAGACCCAGTACTTC.

V is TRBV18 and J is TRBJ2-7, with 7 bases lining up with TRBD1. This CDR3 has 14 amino acids. Germline V gene sequence: CDR1 KGHSH, CDR2 LQKENI. The trim removed 4 bases at V and 2 bases at J, leaving 5 bases unmatched. The CDR3 DNA follows: TGTGCCAGCTCACTACGGACAGGTACCTACGAGCAGTACTTC. It encodes CASSLRTGTYEQYF.

V gene TRBV6-6 combines with J gene TRBJ2-2; D might be TRBD1 (6 bases). The CDR3 is made up of 13 amino acids. Germline values: CDR1 MNHNY, CDR2 SVGAGI (reference sequence). The V end lost 10 bases, the J end lost 0 bases, and 9 bases lay between the germline ends. The CDR3 nucleotides are TGTGCCAACAGGGACACGAACACCGGGGAGCTGTTTTTT. It specifies CANRDTNTGELFF.

The sample holds a few counts of this clonotype. This rearrangement joins TRBV28 to TRBJ1-2, with D maybe TRBD1 (6 bases). Germline values: CDR1 MDHEN, CDR2 SYDVKM. V dropped 4 bases and J dropped 2 bases, with 8 bases sitting between them. CDR3 size: 13 residues. In DNA, the CDR3 is TGTGCCAGCAGTTCAGGGGTGAACTATGGCTACACCTTC. Its protein product is CASSSGVNYGYTF.

This clonotype appeared a few times. This chain joins TRBV24-1 and TRBJ2-2; unclear D gene. CDR3 size: 14 residues. From germline, CDR1 is KGHDR and CDR2 SFDVKD. The V and J ends lost 0 bases and 3 bases respectively, with 4 bases between them. CDR3 residues: CATSDLRDTGELFF. CDR3 nucleotide sequence: TGTGCCACCAGTGATTTGCGGGACACCGGGGAGCTGTTTTTT.

This sequence joins TRBV5-1 and TRBJ2-1; no definite D call. V was trimmed by 1 base and J by 10 bases, leaving 9 bases between them. Germline CDR1 SGHRS, CDR2 YFSETQ. This CDR3 has 12 amino acids. The CDR3 nucleotides are TGCGCCAGCAGCTTGCCCGGGTACGAGCAGTTCTTC. It yields the protein CASSLPGYEQFF. The full variable domain, completed using reference TRBV5-1 and TRBJ2-1, is KAGVTQTPRYLIKTRGQQVTLSCSPISGHRSVSWYQQTPGQGLQFLFEYFSETQRNKGNFPGRFSGRQFSNSRSEMNVSTLELGDSALYLCASSLPGYEQFFGPGTRLTVL.

This clonotype has a handful of counts. The gene calls are TRBV5-5 and TRBJ1-1; unclear D gene. The germline CDR1 and CDR2 sequences are SGHKS and YYEKEE (reference sequence). The CDR3 totals 13 residues. V was trimmed by 0 bases and J by 3 bases, leaving 6 bases between them. The CDR3 DNA follows: TGTGCCAGCAGCTTGGAGCAATACACTGAAGCTTTCTTT. Amino acid sequence: CASSLEQYTEAFF.

This clonotype appeared a few times. This sequence joins TRBV7-8 and TRBJ2-1, with 10 bases fitting TRBD2. The CDR3 consists of 17 residues. Looked up from germline, CDR1 is SGHVS and CDR2 is FQNEAQ. V lost 4 bases to trimming and J lost 6 bases; unmatched junction nucleotides: 12. The CDR3 loop is CASSSPFLAGAFNEQFF. The CDR3 DNA reads TGTGCCAGCAGCTCTCCATTTCTAGCGGGAGCTTTCAATGAGCAGTTCTTC.

This clonotype was counted between two and nine times. The chain links TRBV7-9 to TRBJ2-2, with 14 bases matching TRBD2. Germline V gives CDR1 SEHNR, CDR2 FQNEAQ (reference sequence). The CDR3 loop spans 21 amino acids. The trim removed 4 bases at V and 4 bases at J, leaving 17 bases unmatched. CDR3 loop: CASSYIPGLAGARGATGELFF. CDR3 bases: TGTGCCAGCAGCTATATCCCGGGACTAGCGGGAGCCCGTGGGGCCACCGGGGAGCTGTTTTTT.

The table lists this clonotype with a few counts. This chain links TRBV2 with TRBJ1-5; no reliable D call. V lost 4 bases and J lost 0, with 7 bases in between. Germline V gives CDR1 SNHLY, CDR2 FYNNEI. CDR3 length: 14 amino acids. CDR3 protein: CASSGRNSNQPQHF. The CDR3 coding sequence is TGTGCCAGCAGTGGGAGGAATAGCAATCAGCCCCAGCATTTT.

As regards this clonotype: Compared with germline, one end of the junction differs, possibly owing to a read error. V and J are TRBV14 and TRBJ2-7; 7 nucleotides line up with TRBD1. Germline V CDR1 and CDR2: SGHDN, FVKESK. The CDR3 is 15 residues long. CDR3 protein: CVSSQEQGFRREQYF. The CDR3 nucleotides read TGTGTCAGCAGCCAGGAACAGGGGTTTCGACGCGAGCAGTACTTC.

The table lists this clonotype with a few counts. The chain recombines TRBV6-5 with TRBJ1-1, with 8 bases lining up with TRBD1. V lost 2 bases and J lost 4; bases outside the gene matches: 3. The CDR3 has 14 amino acids. The germline CDR1 and CDR2 sequences are MNHEY and SVGAGI. DNA of the CDR3: TGTGCCAGCAGTTACAGGACAGGGCTCACTGAAGCTTTCTTT. This codes for CASSYRTGLTEAFF.

The V and J genes are TRBV27 and TRBJ2-1; TRBD1 matches at 11 bases. The CDR3 has 17 residues. The V segment lost 4 bases and the J segment 6 bases; nucleotides outside the gene matches: 11. Germline CDR1 and CDR2: MNHEY and SMNVEV (reference sequence). The CDR3 sequence: CASSWFKGQGVTNEQFF. The CDR3, as DNA: TGTGCCAGCAGTTGGTTCAAGGGACAGGGGGTAACCAATGAGCAGTTCTTC.

This clonotype has only a few counts. This rearrangement joins TRBV12-3 or TRBV12-4 to TRBJ1-2; D is ambiguous. Trimming pared 3 bases from V and 4 bases from J, leaving 9 bases between. The CDR3 totals 13 residues. CDR3 DNA: TGTGCCAGCAGTTTCCGGCGATTCTATGGCTACACCTTC. This encodes CASSFRRFYGYTF.

This clonotype came up a few times. The rearrangement uses TRBV28 and TRBJ2-7; TRBD2 aligns across 7 bases. Per the germline V gene, CDR1 is MDHEN and CDR2 is SYDVKM. The CDR3 totals 16 residues. The V segment lost 5 bases and the J segment 2 bases; nucleotides outside the gene matches: 12. CDR3 sequence: CASSIAGVVRTYEQYF. The CDR3 nucleotides are TGTGCCAGCAGTATTGCGGGAGTGGTGAGGACCTACGAGCAGTACTTC.

The V and J genes are TRBV9 and TRBJ1-1; D gene ambiguous. Germline V gene lookup returns CDR1 SGDLS and CDR2 YYNGEE. V was cut by 2 bases and J by 4 bases, with 12 bases left in between. This CDR3 region has 14 residues. CDR3 residues: CASSVDNLGTEAFF. Written as DNA, the CDR3 is TGTGCCAGCAGCGTCGACAACTTGGGCACTGAAGCTTTCTTT.

The rearrangement uses TRBV20-1 and TRBJ2-5, with 7 bases fitting TRBD2. This CDR3 has 14 residues. The J segment lost 4 bases and the V segment lost 4 bases, leaving 9 bases of the junction unmatched. CDR1 DFQATT and CDR2 SNEGSKA come from the germline V gene (reference sequence). CDR3 in amino acids: CSATWGEGGETQYF. The CDR3 DNA reads TGCAGTGCTACATGGGGGGAGGGCGGAGAGACCCAGTACTTC.

The chain carries TRBV7-8 and TRBJ2-6; TRBD2 is a possible D gene (6 bases). V lost 4 bases and J lost 2, with 12 bases in between. Germline CDR1 is SGHVS and CDR2 is FQNEAQ. CDR3 size: 16 residues. DNA of the CDR3: TGTGCCAGCAGCTCCTCCGCGGGGCCTGGGGCCAACGTCCTGACTTTC. It specifies CASSSSAGPGANVLTF.

The rearrangement uses TRBV20-1 and TRBJ1-4; D may be TRBD1 (5 bases). The germline V gene has CDR1 DFQATT and CDR2 SNEGSKA (reference sequence). Trimming took off 6 bases at V and 0 bases at J, with 29 bases between the two ends. The CDR3 length is 20 residues. The CDR3 nucleotides are TGCAGTGCGAGAAGGAGGGGAAGTGGGGATTTGGGGACAACTAATGAAAAACTGTTTTTT. The encoded protein is CSARRRGSGDLGTTNEKLFF.

The J gene is TRBJ2-7, the V gene TRBV7-7, with a tentative D call TRBD2 (5 bases). Deletions cut 5 bases from V and 8 bases from J, with 16 bases between. Germline CDR1 reads SSHAT; CDR2 reads FNYEAQ (reference sequence). The CDR3 sequence is 13 residues long. DNA of the CDR3: TGTGCCAGCAGCCAGTATGAGGGAAACAAGCAGTACTTC. As protein: CASSQYEGNKQYF.

The gene calls are TRBV27 and TRBJ2-6; possibly TRBD2 for D (5 bases). Per germline, CDR1 MNHEY and CDR2 SMNVEV (reference sequence). This CDR3 is 14 amino acids long. V lost 5 bases and J lost 4, with 9 bases in between. CDR3 sequence (DNA): TGTGCCAGCAGTGGGTCGGGAGGGGCCAACGTCCTGACTTTC. It codes for CASSGSGGANVLTF.